Listed here are 24 T cell receptor beta chains from one sample, sequenced in a study of shared clonotypes between healthy human individuals. Method: immunoSEQ multiplex PCR; TCRdb's copy keeps in-frame clones and lacks some. Of about 490,000 clones listed, roughly 85% were seen once; the top ten hold approximately 12%. Sequencing input: PBMCs. The source is a woman in her thirties or forties in good health. Some clones in this sample may be carry-over from other donors' samples.

The rearrangement joins TRBV2 to TRBJ1-6, with a possible D match to TRBD1 (5 bases). Trimming removed 8 bases from V and 4 bases from J, with 15 bases in between. The germline V gene has CDR1 SNHLY and CDR2 FYNNEI. The CDR3 consists of 15 residues. The CDR3 loop is CASHSGGRYNSPLHF. The CDR3 DNA reads TGTGCCAGCCATTCGGGGGGAAGGTATAATTCACCCCTCCACTTT.

This clone was seen a few times. The chain links TRBV7-3 to TRBJ2-1; TRBD2 might be the D (6 bases). With 5 bases removed from V and 4 bases from J, the gap between germline ends came to 12 bases. The CDR3 contains 14 residues. Per germline, CDR1 SGHTA and CDR2 FQGTGA. CDR3 sequence: CASSRSGLYNEQFF. The CDR3 bases are TGTGCCAGCAGCCGGTCGGGACTGTACAATGAGCAGTTCTTC.

As for this clone: The sample has other DNA sequences that encode this CDR3 too. The chain joins TRBV30 to TRBJ2-2; D gene uncertain. Germline values: CDR1 GTSNPN, CDR2 SVGIG (reference sequence). The CDR3 is made up of 13 amino acids. Trimming shortened V by 5 bases and J by 5 bases, and 12 bases separated the two germline ends. In nucleotides, the CDR3 is TGTGCCTGGGAGACCGGTGAGACCGGGGAGCTGTTTTTT. Its protein product is CAWETGETGELFF.

This chain joins TRBV5-5 and TRBJ2-7; 7 bases align to TRBD1. The germline V gene has CDR1 SGHKS and CDR2 YYEKEE (reference sequence). This CDR3 has 14 residues. Trimming cost V 3 bases and J 2 bases; bases outside gene matches: 5. This CDR3 reads CASSSYGTAYEQYF. CDR3 sequence (DNA): TGTGCCAGCAGCTCTTACGGGACAGCCTACGAGCAGTACTTC.

The chain joins TRBV11-3 to TRBJ1-1; tentatively, D is TRBD1 (5 bases). Trimming shortened V by 5 bases and J by 10 bases, and 17 bases separated the two germline ends. The germline CDR1 and CDR2 sequences are SGHNT and YENEEA. The CDR3 has 13 amino acids. DNA of the CDR3: TGTGCCAGCAGCCGAACTGATAGGGGTATAGCTTTCTTT. Translating gives CASSRTDRGIAFF.

V gene TRBV5-4 combines with J gene TRBJ2-1; D perhaps matches TRBD2 (6 bases). Germline V gene lookup returns CDR1 SGHNT and CDR2 YYREEE (reference sequence). V was cut by 4 bases and J by 4 bases, with 18 bases left in between. The CDR3 extends over 16 amino acids. Here the CDR3 DNA reads TGTGCCAGCAGCCCGCCAACGAGCGGGTTTTACAATGAGCAGTTCTTC. This sequence encodes CASSPPTSGFYNEQFF.

As regards this clone: Its ends do not fully match the called genes, so a read error is possible. The J gene is TRBJ2-3, the V gene TRBV5-1; TRBD2 matches 9 bases. The CDR3 is 15 amino acids. Per the germline V gene, CDR1 is SGHRS and CDR2 is YFSETQ. DNA of the CDR3: TGCGCCAGCAGCTTGGCCGGGACTAGCAGAGATACGCAGTATTTT. Translation gives CASSLAGTSRDTQYF.

V usage is TRBV19 and J usage is TRBJ1-5; tentatively, D is TRBD1 (5 bases). V dropped 3 bases and J dropped 6 bases, with 9 bases sitting between them. From germline, CDR1 is LNHDA and CDR2 SQIVND (reference sequence). The CDR3 loop spans 13 amino acids. The CDR3 is CASSILGGQPQHF. The CDR3 coding sequence is TGTGCCAGTAGTATCTTGGGGGGTCAGCCCCAGCATTTT.

J is TRBJ1-2 and V is TRBV19, with D uncertain. The CDR3 has 14 residues. CDR1 is LNHDA, CDR2 SQIVND, per germline (reference sequence). Trimming took off 9 bases at V and 3 bases at J, with 17 bases between the two ends. The CDR3 DNA is TGTGCCAGCAAAACGCCCGGATCCTACTATGGCTACACCTTC. Protein: CASKTPGSYYGYTF. Full variable domain (missing parts from reference TRBV19 and TRBJ1-2): DGGITQSPKYLFRKEGQNVTLSCEQNLNHDAMYWYRQDPGQGLRLIYYSQIVNDFQKGDIAEGYSVSREKKESFPLTVTSAQKNPTAFYLCASKTPGSYYGYTFGSGTRLTVV.

This sequence joins TRBV19 and TRBJ2-1; 8 bases are shared with TRBD2. The length of the CDR3 is 15 residues. The germline V gene has CDR1 LNHDA and CDR2 SQIVND (reference sequence). The V and J ends lost 5 bases and 2 bases, in that order; junction bases with no gene match: 5. CDR3 amino acids: CASSLHSGTYNEQFF. CDR3 nucleotide sequence: TGTGCCAGTAGTCTCCATAGCGGGACCTACAATGAGCAGTTCTTC.

The CDR3 sequence: CASTPSGGGELFF. The CDR3 bases are TGTGCCAGCACACCTAGCGGAGGCGGGGAGCTGTTTTTT. The chain links TRBV2 to TRBJ2-2; 7 positions agree with TRBD2. Germline CDR1 SNHLY, CDR2 FYNNEI. This CDR3 has 13 amino acids. Trimming at V came to 7 bases and at J to 7 bases, leaving 6 bases not matched to a gene.

As for this clone: Other DNA sequences in this specimen translate into the identical CDR3. CDR3 sequence: CASSNRGDEQFF. The CDR3 region has the DNA TGTGCCAGCTCAAACAGGGGCGATGAGCAGTTCTTC. The chain uses TRBV18 and TRBJ2-1, with 7 nucleotides matching TRBD1. Germline-derived CDR1 and CDR2 are KGHSH and LQKENI. The trim removed 5 bases at V and 8 bases at J, leaving 3 bases unmatched. The CDR3 consists of 12 residues.

In this sample, this clone turned up many times. V is TRBV30 and J is TRBJ1-2, with 12 bases aligning to TRBD1. This CDR3 spans 16 amino acids. Germline CDR1 and CDR2: GTSNPN and SVGIG (reference sequence). V gave up 1 base and J gave up 4 bases; unmatched junction bases: 7. The CDR3 is CAWSAGQGAPIYGYTF. CDR3 sequence (DNA): TGTGCCTGGAGTGCGGGACAGGGGGCTCCTATCTATGGCTACACCTTC.

The chain employs TRBV28 and TRBJ2-1, with TRBD2 identical over 9 bases. The germline CDR1 and CDR2 sequences are MDHEN and SYDVKM. The CDR3 runs to 15 residues. J lost 5 bases, V lost 6 bases, and 8 bases had no gene match. CDR3 loop: CASRGSGSANNEQFF. The CDR3 region has the DNA TGTGCCAGCAGGGGTAGCGGGAGCGCCAACAATGAGCAGTTCTTC.

The rearrangement joins TRBV5-4 to TRBJ2-3, with D perhaps assigned TRBD1 or TRBD2 (5 bases each). This CDR3 has 16 residues. The V gene lost 1 base and the J gene lost 1 base, with 13 bases spanning the gap. CDR1 is SGHNT and CDR2 is YYREEE in the germline V gene (reference sequence). The DNA of the CDR3 is TGTGCCAGCAGCTTGAAAGTTCAGGGAGGCACAGATACGCAGTATTTT. It encodes CASSLKVQGGTDTQYF.

This clone was counted a single time. The chain recombines TRBV28 with TRBJ1-2; TRBD1 matches 7 bases. Germline lookup yields CDR1 MDHEN and CDR2 SYDVKM. Trimming took 4 bases from V and 3 from J; bases not matched to a gene: 14. This CDR3 contains 17 residues. The CDR3 DNA follows: TGTGCCAGCAGTTCCACCACTTCTAGACAGGGAGACTATGGCTACACCTTC. Protein sequence: CASSSTTSRQGDYGYTF.

J is TRBJ1-1 and V is TRBV5-6; maybe TRBD1 (6 bases). Trimming left V 1 base short and J 1 base short, with 8 bases between. The CDR3 totals 14 residues. Germline CDR1 is SGHDT and CDR2 is YYEEEE. CDR3 sequence: CASSLLQGNTEAFF. CDR3 sequence (DNA): TGTGCCAGCAGCTTGTTACAGGGGAACACTGAAGCTTTCTTT. The whole variable domain, remainder taken from reference TRBV5-6 and TRBJ1-1, is DAGVTQSPTHLIKTRGQQVTLRCSPKSGHDTVSWYQQALGQGPQFIFQYYEEEERQRGNFPDRFSGHQFPNYSSELNVNALLLGDSALYLCASSLLQGNTEAFFGQGTRLTVV.

The chain uses TRBV11-2 and TRBJ1-4, with TRBD1 matching over 9 bases. J gave up 7 bases and V 5 bases, and 14 bases lay outside the gene matches. The CDR3 consists of 17 residues. Germline V gene data show CDR1 as SGHAT and CDR2 as FQNNGV. This chain's CDR3 is CASSPTHATTGGEKLFF. In nucleotides, the CDR3 is TGTGCCAGCAGCCCCACCCATGCAACGACAGGGGGTGAAAAACTGTTTTTT.

V gene TRBV9 combines with J gene TRBJ1-2, with 7 bases aligning to TRBD1. CDR1 SGDLS and CDR2 YYNGEE come from the germline V gene. The CDR3 loop spans 14 amino acids. The V gene end was trimmed by 4 bases and the J gene end by 4 bases; junction bases not matched to a gene: 7. The CDR3 reads CASSPGQTVYGYTF. CDR3 in DNA: TGTGCCAGCAGCCCGGGACAGACCGTCTATGGCTACACCTTC.

V gene TRBV9 combines with J gene TRBJ2-2; no reliable D call. The CDR3 length is 13 residues. Trimming took off 2 bases at V and 7 bases at J, with 9 bases between the two ends. The germline V gene encodes CDR1 SGDLS and CDR2 YYNGEE. CDR3 sequence: CASSVGLVGELFF. CDR3 coding DNA: TGTGCCAGCAGCGTTGGGCTAGTCGGGGAGCTGTTTTTT.

V is TRBV6-5 and J is TRBJ1-1, with TRBD1 matching 9 bases. The ends lost 2 bases at V and 2 bases at J; junction bases unmatched: 3. In germline, CDR1 is MNHEY, CDR2 SVGAGI. The CDR3 is 15 amino acids. The CDR3 sequence is CASSYRGQGNTEAFF. The CDR3 DNA reads TGTGCCAGCAGTTACCGGGGACAGGGAAACACTGAAGCTTTCTTT.

The gene calls are TRBV27 and TRBJ1-5; D gene uncertain. Germline values: CDR1 MNHEY, CDR2 SMNVEV (reference sequence). The CDR3 contains 14 residues. The germline V and J ends were trimmed by 2 bases and 6 bases, with 11 bases remaining between them. The CDR3 reads CASSLRPGVQPQHF. For the CDR3, the DNA is TGTGCCAGCAGTTTAAGGCCCGGGGTTCAGCCCCAGCATTTT.

With regard to this clone: Other DNA sequences from this sample encode an identical CDR3 as well. The V and J genes are TRBV7-6 and TRBJ2-7; TRBD2 matches at 11 bases. The germline CDR1 and CDR2 sequences are SGHVS and FNYEAQ. V shed 5 bases and J 1 base; nucleotides not matched to a gene: 4. The CDR3 spans 15 residues. CDR3 nucleotides: TGTGCCAGCAGCCCAAGGACTAGCGGGTCCTACGAGCAGTACTTC. It yields the protein CASSPRTSGSYEQYF.

The gene calls are TRBV27 and TRBJ1-1; D gene uncertain. The V end lost 0 bases, the J end lost 1 base, and 6 bases lay between the germline ends. Germline CDR1 MNHEY, CDR2 SMNVEV (reference sequence). The length of the CDR3 is 14 residues. The CDR3 DNA reads TGTGCCAGCAGTTTATCGGGCAGGAACACTGAAGCTTTCTTT. Protein product: CASSLSGRNTEAFF.